This T cell receptor (beta chain) was sequenced during a study of technical replicates of blood from a few donors. Generated by immunoSEQ multiplex PCR, the TCRdb table keeps only in-frame clones and is missing some. The repertoire holds 76,000 or so clones, with roughly 90% as singletons. Germline assignment: CDR1 MDHEN and CDR2 SYDVKM. Trimming took 5 bases from V and 2 from J, leaving 10 bases between them. The CDR3 spans 14 residues. Sequenced: T cells isolated from PBMCs. This receptor was obtained from a human donor in good health. The V gene is TRBV28, the J gene TRBJ1-5; tentative D call: TRBD1 (6 bases). The CDR3, as DNA: TGTGCCAGCAGTCATAGACAGGGCAATCAGCCCCAGCATTTT. As protein: CASSHRQGNQPQHF.